The rows below give T cell receptor beta chains drawn from one sample of a study of T cells after yellow fever vaccination. One entry per CDR3 protein results from TCRdb running MiXCR on the 5' RACE reads. The sample consists of about 160,000 distinct CDR3 sequences, 6.5% to 8.5% of them appearing once. This specimen was CD4+ T cells sorted from PBMCs, taken about 5 days after the first yellow fever vaccination. The receptors were gathered from a man between 18 and 29 years old who received the YFV17D yellow fever vaccine. Both conserved end residues are part of each CDR3. D genes are given only for firm matches. Expanded clones are given a class, and other clones once, few, many or no size at all.

D	V	size	J	CDR3	DNA
-	TRBV4-1	-	TRBJ1-5	CASSQGRGYQPQHF	TGCGCCAGCAGCCAAGGCAGGGGCTATCAGCCCCAGCATTTT
-	TRBV24-1	few	TRBJ1-1	CATSDSTEAFF	TGTGCCACCAGTGATTCCACTGAAGCTTTCTTT
-	TRBV7-9	-	TRBJ1-3	CASSQSLVRRSGNTIYF	TGTGCCAGCAGCCAATCCCTCGTCCGTCGCTCTGGAAACACCATATATTTT
TRBD2	TRBV6-5	few	TRBJ2-2	CASSSTSGGAWTGELFF	TGTGCCAGCAGTTCGACTAGCGGGGGGGCCTGGACCGGGGAGCTGTTTTTT
-	TRBV7-9	many	TRBJ2-3	CASSLRTASTDTQYF	TGTGCCAGCAGCTTACGGACAGCCAGCACAGATACGCAGTATTTT
TRBD2	TRBV5-1	many	TRBJ2-3	CASSLVGGVPTDTQYF	TGCGCCAGCAGCTTGGTGGGGGGGGTCCCCACAGATACGCAGTATTTT
-	TRBV28	few	TRBJ2-6	CASSLWGVSGANVLTF	TGTGCCAGCAGTTTATGGGGAGTCTCTGGGGCCAACGTCCTGACTTTC
TRBD1	TRBV12-3/TRBV12-4	many	TRBJ1-1	CASSPRTGFTEAFF	TGTGCCAGCAGTCCACGGACAGGGTTCACTGAAGCTTTCTTT
-	TRBV14	many	TRBJ2-1	CASSRVSGYNEQFF	TGTGCCAGCAGCCGAGTGTCGGGGTACAATGAGCAGTTCTTC
-	TRBV19	many	TRBJ2-4	CASSTISIAKNIQYF	TGTGCCAGTAGTACGATTTCCATCGCCAAAAACATTCAGTACTTC
-	TRBV10-3	many	TRBJ1-2	CATKDSPSSGGYTF	TGTGCCACCAAGGACAGTCCCTCATCAGGAGGCTACACCTTC
TRBD1	TRBV6-1	few	TRBJ2-2	CASSETSGTGIPTGELFF	TGTGCCAGCAGTGAAACCTCCGGGACAGGAATCCCCACCGGGGAGCTGTTTTTT
-	TRBV6-4	many	TRBJ2-1	CASSISSSGEQFF	TGTGCCAGCAGTATTTCGTCGAGTGGGGAGCAGTTCTTC
-	TRBV11-2	-	TRBJ2-2	CASSLMLTVNTGELFF	TGTGCCAGCAGCTTAATGTTGACAGTTAACACCGGGGAGCTGTTTTTT
TRBD1	TRBV20-1	many	TRBJ2-1	CSARDSAGGSYNEQFF	TGCAGTGCTAGAGATAGTGCAGGGGGCTCCTACAATGAGCAGTTCTTC
TRBD2	TRBV11-2	many	TRBJ2-5	CASSRRGSGGPETQYF	TGTGCCAGCAGCCGCCGGGGTAGCGGGGGGCCGGAGACCCAGTACTTC
-	TRBV30	-	TRBJ2-1	CAWSQAQHEQFF	TGTGCCTGGAGTCAAGCCCAGCATGAGCAGTTCTTC
TRBD1	TRBV5-6	-	TRBJ2-2	CASSPPDRGLGGELFF	TGTGCCAGCAGCCCCCCGGACAGGGGGCTGGGCGGGGAGCTGTTTTTT
-	TRBV20-1	many	TRBJ2-1	CSARDGRVTANEQFF	TGCAGTGCTAGAGATGGGCGGGTAACGGCCAATGAGCAGTTCTTC
-	TRBV11-2	many	TRBJ2-1	CASRHILRGIDEQFF	TGTGCCAGCAGACATATATTAAGGGGGATCGATGAGCAGTTCTTC
TRBD1	TRBV12-3/TRBV12-4	few	TRBJ1-1	CASSIRQGATEAFF	TGTGCCAGCAGTATAAGACAGGGGGCCACTGAAGCTTTCTTT
-	TRBV21-1	many	TRBJ1-1	CASSKDRQLKAFF	TGTGCCAGCAGCAAAGATCGGCAGTTAAAAGCTTTCTTT
-	TRBV18	-	TRBJ2-6	CASSPPSTVGVLTF	TGTGCCAGCTCACCACCGTCGACAGTCGGCGTCCTGACTTTC
-	TRBV12-3/TRBV12-4	few	TRBJ1-2	CASSLERLPLRYTF	TGTGCCAGCAGTTTAGAACGACTACCACTCCGCTACACCTTC
-	TRBV7-2	few	TRBJ1-1	CASRPQRGSEAFF	TGTGCCAGCAGGCCCCAAAGGGGGAGTGAAGCTTTCTTT
-	TRBV4-2	many	TRBJ1-5	CASSRTGQPQHF	TGTGCCAGCAGCCGAACAGGCCAGCCCCAGCATTTT
-	TRBV5-5	many	TRBJ2-5	CASSSMGQLQETQYF	TGTGCCAGCAGCTCGATGGGGCAGCTACAAGAGACCCAGTACTTC
TRBD2	TRBV5-6	many	TRBJ2-1	CASSLEPSGYNEQFF	TGTGCCAGCAGCTTGGAGCCTAGCGGTTACAATGAGCAGTTCTTC
-	TRBV29-1	-	TRBJ2-7	CSVAYRAASYEQYF	TGCAGCGTAGCGTACAGGGCAGCCTCCTACGAGCAGTACTTC
TRBD1	TRBV6-1	-	TRBJ2-3	CASKTGWGTDTQYF	TGTGCCAGCAAGACAGGGTGGGGCACAGATACGCAGTATTTT
-	TRBV19	few	TRBJ1-5	CASSGPNQPQHF	TGTGCCAGTAGTGGACCCAATCAGCCCCAGCATTTT
TRBD2	TRBV7-6	-	TRBJ2-1	CASSLGLEYNEQFF	TGTGCCAGCAGCTTGGGACTAGAGTACAATGAGCAGTTCTTC
-	TRBV10-3	-	TRBJ2-1	CAIRDQRVSYNEQFF	TGTGCCATCAGGGATCAGCGTGTTTCCTACAATGAGCAGTTCTTC
TRBD1	TRBV20-1	-	TRBJ1-3	CSARGQGISGNTIYF	TGCAGTGCTCGTGGACAGGGGATCTCTGGAAACACCATATATTTT
TRBD1	TRBV10-2	few	TRBJ2-3	CASRTGQIPDTQYF	TGCGCCAGTCGTACGGGACAGATCCCAGATACGCAGTATTTT
-	TRBV10-1	many	TRBJ1-1	CASSESTGRTEAFF	TGCGCCAGCAGTGAGTCTACAGGGCGGACTGAAGCTTTCTTT
-	TRBV6-1	few	TRBJ2-3	CASTPTREDTQYF	TGTGCCAGCACCCCAACCAGGGAAGATACGCAGTATTTT
-	TRBV23-1	few	TRBJ1-4	CASKKHRGGRVEKLFF	TGCGCCAGTAAAAAGCACCGAGGAGGGAGAGTGGAAAAACTGTTTTTT
-	TRBV16	many	TRBJ1-5	CASREYSNQPQHF	TGTGCCAGCCGGGAGTATAGCAATCAGCCCCAGCATTTT
TRBD2	TRBV7-2	many	TRBJ2-3	CASSTRSGGAPDTQYF	TGTGCCAGCAGCACCCGTAGCGGGGGGGCGCCAGATACGCAGTATTTT
-	TRBV5-1	many	TRBJ2-5	CASSLRREETQYF	TGCGCCAGCAGCTTGCGGAGGGAAGAGACCCAGTACTTC
-	TRBV4-2	few	TRBJ2-4	CASSPPPGRGVAKNIQYF	TGTGCCAGCAGCCCCCCCCCCGGGCGGGGTGTGGCCAAAAACATTCAGTACTTC
-	TRBV4-2	-	TRBJ1-3	CASDPGGVGNTIYF	TGTGCCAGCGACCCGGGGGGCGTCGGAAACACCATATATTTT
TRBD1	TRBV20-1	-	TRBJ1-6	CSAPARDRSNSPLHF	TGCAGTGCTCCCGCCCGGGACAGGTCAAATTCACCCCTCCACTTT
-	TRBV29-1	many	TRBJ1-1	CSVGQNTEAFF	TGCAGCGTTGGCCAGAACACTGAAGCTTTCTTT
-	TRBV20-1	once	TRBJ2-3	CSAVRDSHTDTQYF	TGCAGTGCTGTCCGGGACTCCCACACAGATACGCAGTATTTT
-	TRBV5-1	many	TRBJ2-2	CASSLISEGTGELFF	TGCGCCAGCAGCTTGATAAGCGAAGGCACCGGGGAGCTGTTTTTT
-	TRBV4-3	many	TRBJ2-1	CASSQEMGPNEQFF	TGCGCCAGCAGCCAAGAGATGGGACCGAATGAGCAGTTCTTC
-	TRBV11-2	-	TRBJ1-2	CASSLGLDRSNYGYTF	TGTGCCAGCAGCTTGGGACTCGACAGGTCGAACTATGGCTACACCTTC
-	TRBV20-1	many	TRBJ1-3	CSAPARGGGNTIYF	TGCAGTGCCCCAGCACGGGGAGGTGGAAACACCATATATTTT
-	TRBV20-1	many	TRBJ2-2	CSARAGTLVGELFF	TGCAGTGCTAGAGCCGGGACCCTAGTTGGGGAGCTGTTTTTT
TRBD2	TRBV24-1	-	TRBJ2-5	CAAGTSPSETQYF	TGTGCCGCCGGGACTAGCCCCTCGGAGACCCAGTACTTC
TRBD2	TRBV6-2/TRBV6-3	many	TRBJ2-1	CASSLLAGGFEQFF	TGCGCCAGCAGCTTACTAGCGGGGGGGTTTGAGCAGTTCTTC
-	TRBV12-3/TRBV12-4	many	TRBJ2-5	CASSLAGGPETQYF	TGTGCCAGCAGTTTAGCGGGGGGGCCGGAGACCCAGTACTTC
-	TRBV7-2	many	TRBJ2-3	CASSLRVNVYTDTQYF	TGTGCCAGCAGCTTAAGGGTAAACGTCTACACAGATACGCAGTATTTT
-	TRBV4-3	-	TRBJ2-1	CASSQVGGGPIEQFF	TGCGCCAGCAGCCAAGTGGGGGGGGGGCCGATTGAGCAGTTCTTC
TRBD1	TRBV7-9	many	TRBJ2-7	CASSPGSGTGNYEQYF	TGTGCCAGCAGCCCGGGTTCCGGGACAGGGAATTACGAGCAGTACTTC
-	TRBV7-2	few	TRBJ2-6	CASSPRGGAGANVLTF	TGTGCCAGCAGCCCCAGAGGGGGGGCTGGGGCCAACGTCCTGACTTTC
-	TRBV11-1	many	TRBJ1-1	CASSWTEAMNTEAFF	TGTGCCAGCAGCTGGACAGAAGCTATGAACACTGAAGCTTTCTTT